These 24 T cell receptor beta chains were sequenced from one sample in a study of low-dose radiotherapy and immunotherapy resistance in tumors. First-strand cDNA relied on TRAV- and TRBV-specific primers spanning alpha and beta chains. The authors ran 15 to 20 PCR cycles to amplify TCRs with a constant-region primer and V-primer adapter. TCRdb processed the reads anew with MiXCR; each CDR3 protein has one entry. The sample records some 82,000 distinct CDR3 sequences, approximately 20% being singletons. Stated time point: before trial treatment. The input for sequencing was PBMCs, taken before treatment. These receptors were taken from a male donor with prostate cancer.

This clonotype has ten or more counts. The chain couples TRBV29-1 to TRBJ2-7, with D perhaps matching TRBD1 (6 bases). Germline V lookup: CDR1 SQVTM, CDR2 ANQGSEA. This CDR3 has 14 amino acids. The V gene lost 7 bases and the J gene lost 1 base, with 17 bases spanning the gap. DNA for the CDR3: TGCAGCGCCACGCAGGGGTTAAGGTCCTACGAGCAGTACTTC. As protein: CSATQGLRSYEQYF.

This clonotype was seen repeatedly, ten times or more. V and J are TRBV6-6 and TRBJ2-7; D perhaps matches TRBD2 (6 bases). Germline assignment: CDR1 MNHNY and CDR2 SVGAGI (reference sequence). V was clipped by 1 base and J by 3 bases, with 10 bases between them. This CDR3 is 14 amino acids long. CDR3 sequence reads: CASSYLGRSYEQYF. In nucleotides, the CDR3 is TGTGCCAGCAGTTACTTAGGGAGGAGCTACGAGCAGTACTTC.

This chain connects TRBV5-1 to TRBJ1-2, with D possibly matching TRBD1 (5 bases). This CDR3 is 15 amino acids long. Germline V CDR1 and CDR2: SGHRS, YFSETQ. With 2 bases removed from V and 4 bases from J, the gap between germline ends came to 15 bases. CDR3 region: CASSFGRGKGYGYTF. CDR3 nucleotide sequence: TGCGCCAGCAGCTTCGGACGGGGGAAAGGCTATGGCTACACCTTC. Full variable domain (missing parts from reference TRBV5-1 and TRBJ1-2): KAGVTQTPRYLIKTRGQQVTLSCSPISGHRSVSWYQQTPGQGLQFLFEYFSETQRNKGNFPGRFSGRQFSNSRSEMNVSTLELGDSALYLCASSFGRGKGYGYTFGSGTRLTVV.

In regard to this clonotype: With only one base between it and a far larger clone, this is likely a read error. The CDR3 bases are TGTGCCAGCAGCTTCGCTAGCGGGAGGGCCCACTCCAATGAGCAGTTCTTC. The encoded protein is CASSFASGRAHSNEQFF. This chain connects TRBV11-1 to TRBJ2-1; 12 bases agree with TRBD2. CDR1 is SGHAT and CDR2 is FQDESV in the germline V gene (reference sequence). J lost 6 bases, V lost 3 bases, and 9 bases had no gene match. This CDR3 contains 17 residues.

This chain uses TRBV12-3 or TRBV12-4 with TRBJ2-1, with 8 nucleotides matching TRBD2. The CDR3 is 15 amino acids. The trim removed 6 bases at V and 2 bases at J, leaving 6 bases unmatched. CDR3 DNA: TGTGCCAGCAGCGTTGAGCGGGAGCCCTACAATGAGCAGTTCTTC. This gives the protein CASSVEREPYNEQFF.

This clonotype was found many times. The genes are TRBV5-1 and TRBJ2-1, with a tentative D call TRBD1 (7 bases). This CDR3 contains 16 residues. Trimming shortened V by 4 bases and J by 3 bases, and 17 bases separated the two germline ends. Germline V gene lookup returns CDR1 SGHRS and CDR2 YFSETQ. For the CDR3, the DNA is TGCGCCAGCAGCCTCCATGGAGGGGGCGGCTACAATGAGCAGTTCTTC. This codes for CASSLHGGGGYNEQFF.

To note about this clonotype: This likely traces to a read error, being one base from a far larger clone. No conserved phenylalanine or tryptophan is present at the end of the CDR3, so a read error is the likely explanation. V gene TRBV6-8 combines with J gene TRBJ2-5; 8 bases agree with TRBD1. The germline V gene encodes CDR1 MNHGY and CDR2 SAAAGT. The V and J ends lost 2 bases and 2 bases, in that order; junction bases with no gene match: 1. This CDR3 is built from 14 residues. CDR3 coding DNA: TGTGCCAGCAGTTACGGGACAGGACAAGAGACCCAGTACCTC. Translated, it gives CASSYGTGQETQYL.

This clonotype was observed many times. CDR3 in DNA: TGTGCCAGCAGCCTAGCGACTAGCGGGGCGGGTGGTCGGGAGCTGTTTTTT. This translates into CASSLATSGAGGRELFF. The chain joins TRBV5-4 to TRBJ2-2, with 11 positions matching TRBD2. The V segment lost 4 bases and the J segment 9 bases; nucleotides outside the gene matches: 14. Looked up from germline, CDR1 is SGHNT and CDR2 is YYREEE (reference sequence). The CDR3 is 17 amino acids.

This clonotype was counted ten times or more. This chain uses TRBV7-2 with TRBJ2-5; D may be TRBD2 (6 bases). The V gene lost 3 bases and the J gene lost 4 bases, with 15 bases spanning the gap. Germline values: CDR1 SGHTA, CDR2 FQGNSA. The CDR3 loop spans 15 amino acids. CDR3 DNA sequence: TGTGCCAGCAGCTTTCGGAGGGGAGAGGTAGAGACCCAGTACTTC. It encodes CASSFRRGEVETQYF.

This clonotype was recorded many times. The chain couples TRBV6-5 to TRBJ2-7, with 7 bases fitting TRBD2. After removal of 5 bases from V and 1 base from J, the junction contained 5 bases not matched to a gene. The CDR3 runs 14 residues. CDR1 and CDR2 from the germline V gene are MNHEY and SVGAGI. As DNA, the CDR3 is TGTGCCAGCAGTCTAGGACTAGATTCCTACGAGCAGTACTTC. Translated, it gives CASSLGLDSYEQYF.

The CDR3 protein is CSVDAGGNTNTEAFF. The CDR3 DNA reads TGCAGCGTGGACGCCGGGGGCAATACGAACACTGAAGCTTTCTTT. V gene TRBV29-1 combines with J gene TRBJ1-1, with D possibly being TRBD1 (6 bases). V was cut by 6 bases and J by 1 base, with 18 bases left in between. Looked up from germline, CDR1 is SQVTM and CDR2 is ANQGSEA. The length of the CDR3 is 15 residues.

The chain has TRBV6-6 and TRBJ2-5; perhaps TRBD2 as D (5 bases). Looked up from germline, CDR1 is MNHNY and CDR2 is SVGAGI (reference sequence). The CDR3 has 14 amino acids. The germline V and J ends were trimmed by 7 bases and 4 bases, with 16 bases remaining between them. As DNA, the CDR3 is TGTGCCAGCACCCGGGATGCTTGGGGAGAGACCCAGTACTTC. This gives the protein CASTRDAWGETQYF.

This clonotype was counted at least ten times. The chain uses TRBV28 and TRBJ2-7; 8 positions agree with TRBD1. In germline, CDR1 is MDHEN, CDR2 SYDVKM. The CDR3 has 17 residues. The junction had 10 bases not matched to a gene; V was cut back by 3 bases and J by 0 bases. CDR3 DNA sequence: TGTGCCAGCAGTTTGGGAACAGGGGGTGCAAGCTCCTACGAGCAGTACTTC. Its protein product is CASSLGTGGASSYEQYF.

This clonotype was observed many times. The V and J genes are TRBV13 and TRBJ1-2, with D possibly matching TRBD1 (6 bases). V dropped 6 bases and J dropped 8 bases, with 19 bases sitting between them. The length of the CDR3 is 14 residues. From germline, CDR1 is PRHDT and CDR2 FYEKMQ (reference sequence). The CDR3 nucleotides are TGTGCCAGCAGTGAACCCGGGGGCGCGCGAGGCTACACCTTC. Protein product: CASSEPGGARGYTF.

This clonotype was seen many times. This chain links TRBV14 with TRBJ1-2; no clear D. With 4 bases removed from V and 4 bases from J, the gap between germline ends came to 16 bases. The CDR3 loop spans 15 amino acids. CDR1 SGHDN and CDR2 FVKESK come from the germline V gene. CDR3 DNA: TGTGCCAGCAGCCCGAATCGCGGGGTCGGCTATGGCTACACCTTC. It translates to CASSPNRGVGYGYTF.

This clonotype was seen many times. V and J are TRBV27 and TRBJ2-1; TRBD2 aligns across 10 bases. Looked up from germline, CDR1 is MNHEY and CDR2 is SMNVEV (reference sequence). J gave up 3 bases and V 5 bases, and 1 base lay outside the gene matches. CDR3 length: 14 residues. CDR3 DNA sequence: TGTGCCAGCAGTAGCGGGAGGGGCTACAATGAGCAGTTCTTC. It is translated as CASSSGRGYNEQFF.

Ten or more counts support this clonotype. This rearrangement joins TRBV20-1 to TRBJ2-7; D gene ambiguous. The germline V and J ends were trimmed by 3 bases and 4 bases, with 7 bases remaining between them. The CDR3 contains 11 residues. Germline CDR1 and CDR2: DFQATT and SNEGSKA (reference sequence). DNA of the CDR3: TGCAGTGCTAGCCCCGATTACGAGCAGTACTTC. Encoded protein: CSASPDYEQYF.

This clonotype was counted ten times or more. The chain uses TRBV4-1 and TRBJ1-4; D gene uncertain. V was clipped by 6 bases and J by 0 bases, with 20 bases between them. The CDR3 contains 18 residues. Germline values: CDR1 MGHRA, CDR2 YSYEKL. For the CDR3, the DNA is TGCGCCAGCAGTTCCTTTAGGTGGGAGAGGGCAACTAATGAAAAACTGTTTTTT. Amino acids: CASSSFRWERATNEKLFF.

This chain links TRBV4-2 with TRBJ1-4; TRBD1 matches at 9 bases. V trimming: 0 bases; J trimming: 7 bases; junction bases outside the gene matches: 6. In germline, CDR1 is LGHNA, CDR2 YNFKEQ. CDR3 length: 16 amino acids. CDR3 protein: CASSQDPGQGVEKLFF. CDR3 DNA: TGTGCCAGCAGCCAAGATCCGGGACAGGGCGTTGAAAAACTGTTTTTT.

This clonotype was seen repeatedly, ten times or more. This chain links TRBV2 with TRBJ2-5; 7 positions agree with TRBD1. This CDR3 has 14 residues. With 5 bases clipped from V and 5 bases from J, the junction kept 8 bases outside the gene matches. Germline values: CDR1 SNHLY, CDR2 FYNNEI. DNA of the CDR3: TGTGCCAGCAGTCCCGGGGACAGAGGGGAGACCCAGTACTTC. This codes for CASSPGDRGETQYF.

Many counts were recorded for this clonotype. Here the CDR3 DNA reads TGCAGTGCTAGAAAAGCCGGCACTAGCGGATATACTAGCACAGATACGCAGTATTTT. Translating it yields CSARKAGTSGYTSTDTQYF. The chain uses TRBV20-1 and TRBJ2-3, with 8 bases aligning to TRBD2. CDR3 length equals 19 residues. In germline, CDR1 is DFQATT, CDR2 SNEGSKA (reference sequence). V gave up 2 bases and J gave up 0 bases; unmatched junction bases: 16.

The J gene is TRBJ2-3, the V gene TRBV11-1; D unclear. Trimming removed 5 bases from V and 2 bases from J, with 14 bases in between. CDR3 size: 15 residues. Germline CDR1 reads SGHAT; CDR2 reads FQDESV (reference sequence). This chain's CDR3 is CASSPRSSSTDTQYF. The CDR3 region has the DNA TGTGCCAGCAGCCCCCGTAGTTCCTCCACAGATACGCAGTATTTT.

This chain joins TRBV27 and TRBJ2-2, with TRBD2 as a possible D gene (6 bases). Germline-derived CDR1 and CDR2 are MNHEY and SMNVEV (reference sequence). The CDR3 is made up of 15 amino acids. V was pared by 2 bases and J by 1 base, with 8 bases between. DNA of the CDR3: TGTGCCAGCAGTTTACGGCGGGGGAACACCGGGGAGCTGTTTTTT. Protein product: CASSLRRGNTGELFF.

This clonotype was observed a handful of times. This is likely an artifact of a read error, given a far larger clone one base away. This rearrangement joins TRBV27 to TRBJ2-1; 10 bases match TRBD1. The germline CDR1 and CDR2 sequences are MNHEY and SMNVEV (reference sequence). There are 14 residues in the CDR3. Here the CDR3 DNA reads TGTGGAACCTGCAGGACAGGGGGTTACGATGAGCAGTTCTTC. It encodes CGTCRTGGYDEQFF.